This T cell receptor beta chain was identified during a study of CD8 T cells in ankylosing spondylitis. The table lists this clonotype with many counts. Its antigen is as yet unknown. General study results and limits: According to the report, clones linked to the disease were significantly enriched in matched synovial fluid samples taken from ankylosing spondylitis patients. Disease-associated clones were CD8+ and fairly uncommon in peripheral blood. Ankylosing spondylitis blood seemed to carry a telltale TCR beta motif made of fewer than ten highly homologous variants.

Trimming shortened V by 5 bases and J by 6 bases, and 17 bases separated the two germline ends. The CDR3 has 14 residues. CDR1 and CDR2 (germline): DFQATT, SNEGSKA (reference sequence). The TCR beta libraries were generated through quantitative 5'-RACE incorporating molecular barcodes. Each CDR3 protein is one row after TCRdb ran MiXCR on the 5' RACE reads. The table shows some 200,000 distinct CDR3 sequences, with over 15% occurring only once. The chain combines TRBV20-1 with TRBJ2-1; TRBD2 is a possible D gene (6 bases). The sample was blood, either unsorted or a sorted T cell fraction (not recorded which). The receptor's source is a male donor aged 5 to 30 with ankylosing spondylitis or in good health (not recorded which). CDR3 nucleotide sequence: TGCAGTGCTGGGGGGTCTCTCTCGGCCAATGAGCAGTTCTTC. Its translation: CSAGGSLSANEQFF.